Listed here is a single TCR beta chain. Its antigen is unknown. No base quality information exists; no much larger clone differs at one position. Another Seattle source contributed samples from volunteer blood donors who had recovered from COVID-19. Collaborating institutions collected whole blood in K2EDTA tubes following their own protocols. For TCRbeta analysis, collaborators shipped samples in one of three forms: frozen whole blood, isolated PBMCs, or DNA extracted from either of those sample types. The immunoSEQ Assay, a bias-controlled multiplex PCR, was used to amplify TCRbeta CDR3 regions from genomic DNA. Processing in the source paper ran as follows. The number of nucleated cells in each sample was estimated from the amplification of reference gene primers within the assay. Sequence reads were collapsed and filtered to measure the absolute abundance of every unique TCRbeta CDR3 rearrangement. For each sample, productive Simpson clonality was calculated as the square root of Simpson's diversity index over productive rearrangements. TCRdb holds this immuneACCESS table with in-frame rearrangements only. Some clones are missing; in checked studies, unresolved V genes explain under half, and the rest has no known cause. The V and J calls and clone size are taken from that table; D and trimming were inferred from the DNA. A total of around 300,000 clones appear in this sample, around 88% of them only once. About 2.2% of the sample is in the top ten clones.

This sample stems from a study of blood T cell repertoires in COVID-19 (dated by TCRdb to 2020 to 2022). Broadly, across the study: Collaborator samples came from the United States, Italy and Spain and covered acute and convalescent phases of COVID-19. The prospective study material was composed of cDNA or gDNA derived from T cells, B-cell-depleted T cells, or PBMCs. Deeply sampled blood TCRbeta repertoires from subjects exposed to, actively infected with, or recovered from COVID-19 were included in the dataset. The repertoires were released in a freely available public database intended as a resource for research on the immune response to SARS-CoV-2. The samples were drawn from two sources: the first 160 participants of the ongoing ImmuneRACE study, and 1,000 to 1,500 subjects contributed by 6 global collaborators. Nearly every sample came with metadata listing a de-identified subject ID, COVID-19 status, age in years and sex. Where available, HLA class I and class II types were obtained from metadata supplied by the sample provider rather than from assay-based typing. Overall study results and their limits: How much clinical and demographic metadata was included differed by source and by participant, and the metadata was provided uncurated.

Sequenced input: peripheral blood. This sequence was found in a woman in her thirties who had recovered from COVID-19.

The DNA sequence is TGCGCCAGCAGCCAAGTTTCAGTTCCCGACGAGCAGTACTTC. The resulting protein is CASSQVSVPDEQYF. The receptor chain draws on TRBV4-1 and TRBJ2-7; the D gene is not confidently resolved. CDR3 length: 14 amino acids, cysteine to phenylalanine. Here the CDR3 DNA is all that survives: 42 bases in frame from base 1. V and J lose 1 base and 5 bases, and a span of 12 bases separates them. Sequences MGHRA (CDR1) and YSYEKL (CDR2) are obtained from the germline V gene.